This TCR beta chain was sequenced for a study of T cell repertoires in cytomegalovirus infection. At the level of the study: Public TCR beta signatures provided an indication of both CMV infection and a matching HLA type. The study's findings and limits: Carriers of CMV plus the relevant HLA were identified by cumulative public TCR beta family frequency.

For this clonotype: The antigen is undetermined.

V shed 5 bases and J 9 bases; nucleotides not matched to a gene: 11. This CDR3 contains 16 residues. Germline V gene lookup returns CDR1 MNHEY and CDR2 SMNVEV (reference sequence). MiXCR, applied by TCRdb to the reads, yields one record per CDR3 protein. This sample yields more than 650,000 distinct CDR3 sequences, of which under 40% are seen a single time; 2.5% to 3.5% belongs to the top ten. The V call is TRBV27, the J call TRBJ2-3; 13 positions match TRBD2. The sample was PBMCs. The TCR originated in a human donor in good health (CMV status not recorded). Some clones in this sample may be carry-over from other donors' samples. This chain's CDR3 is CASSPRLAGGLGTQYF. In DNA, the CDR3 is TGTGCCAGCAGTCCCCGACTAGCGGGGGGCCTGGGGACGCAGTATTTT.